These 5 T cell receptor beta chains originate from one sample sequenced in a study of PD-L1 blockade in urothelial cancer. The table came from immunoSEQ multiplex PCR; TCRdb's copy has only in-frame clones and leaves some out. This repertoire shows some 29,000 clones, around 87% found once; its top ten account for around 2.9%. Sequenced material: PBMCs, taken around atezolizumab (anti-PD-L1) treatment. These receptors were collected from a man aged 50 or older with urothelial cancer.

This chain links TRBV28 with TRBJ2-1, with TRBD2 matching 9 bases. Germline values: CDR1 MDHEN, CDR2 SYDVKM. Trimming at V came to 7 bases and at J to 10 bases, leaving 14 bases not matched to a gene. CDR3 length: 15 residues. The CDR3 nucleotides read TGTGCCAGCACCCTGGGTGGTAGCGGGAGCCCAGAGCAGTTCTTC. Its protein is CASTLGGSGSPEQFF. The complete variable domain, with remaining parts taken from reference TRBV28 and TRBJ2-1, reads DVKVTQSSRYLVKRTGEKVFLECVQDMDHENMFWYRQDPGLGLRLIYFSYDVKMKEKGDIPEGYSVSREKKERFSLILESASTNQTSMYLCASTLGGSGSPEQFFGPGTRLTVL.

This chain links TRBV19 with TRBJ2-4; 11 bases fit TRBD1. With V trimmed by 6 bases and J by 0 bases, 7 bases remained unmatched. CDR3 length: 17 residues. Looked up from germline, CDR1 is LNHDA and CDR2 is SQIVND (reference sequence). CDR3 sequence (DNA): TGTGCCAGTAGAGAGGACAGGGGGCCATTAGCCAAAAACATTCAGTACTTC. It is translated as CASREDRGPLAKNIQYF.

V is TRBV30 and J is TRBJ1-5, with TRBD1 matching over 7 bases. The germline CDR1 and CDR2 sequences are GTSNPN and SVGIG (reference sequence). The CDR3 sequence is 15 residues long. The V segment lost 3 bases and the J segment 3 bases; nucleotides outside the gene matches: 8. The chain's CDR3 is CAWREAQGPNQPQHF. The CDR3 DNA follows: TGTGCCTGGAGAGAGGCACAGGGGCCCAATCAGCCCCAGCATTTT.

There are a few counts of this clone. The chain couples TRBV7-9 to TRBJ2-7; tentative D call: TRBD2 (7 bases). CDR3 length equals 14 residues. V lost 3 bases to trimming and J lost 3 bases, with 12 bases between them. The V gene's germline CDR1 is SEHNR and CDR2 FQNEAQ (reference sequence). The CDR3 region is CASSLGGLDYEQYF. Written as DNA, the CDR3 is TGTGCCAGCAGCTTGGGGGGGCTAGACTACGAGCAGTACTTC.

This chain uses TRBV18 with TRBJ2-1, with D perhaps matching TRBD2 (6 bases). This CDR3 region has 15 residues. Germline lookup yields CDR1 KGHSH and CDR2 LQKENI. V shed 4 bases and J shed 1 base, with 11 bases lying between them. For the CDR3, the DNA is TGTGCCAGCTCACTCGGACTACCATCCTACAATGAGCAGTTCTTC. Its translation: CASSLGLPSYNEQFF.